This T cell receptor beta chain comes out of a study of blood T cell repertoires in COVID-19 (dated by TCRdb to 2019 to 2021). With respect to the entire study: Samples from collaborators originated in the United States, Italy and Spain and spanned both the acute and convalescent phases of COVID-19. The samples were drawn from two sources: the first 160 participants of the ongoing ImmuneRACE study, and 1,000 to 1,500 subjects contributed by 6 global collaborators. Nearly every sample came with metadata listing a de-identified subject ID, COVID-19 status, age in years and sex. The dataset comprised deeply sampled blood TCRbeta repertoires from subjects exposed to, actively infected with, or recovered from COVID-19. The material from the prospective study consisted of cDNA or gDNA derived from T cells, B-cell-depleted T cells, or PBMCs. Where HLA class I and class II types were available, the types were taken from metadata supplied by the sample provider, not from assay-based typing. The repertoires were made available in a free public database intended to serve as a resource for research on the immune response to SARS-CoV-2.

The germline V gene (reference sequence) yields MNHEY for CDR1 and SMNVEV for CDR2. Clipping removes 4 bases from V and 0 bases from J, with 4 as the unmatched junction base count. CDR3 length: 15 amino acids, cysteine to phenylalanine. CDR3 DNA is the only sequence kept; it has 45 bases, read in frame from the first base. With regard to this clone: Its specific antigen is unknown. The input lacks base qualities; no much larger clone sits a single base away.

Beyond this particular receptor, the publication reports: The quantity of clinical and demographic metadata differed by source and by participant and was supplied without curation.

Each collaborating institution followed its own protocols to collect whole blood in K2EDTA tubes. Collaborator samples were shipped for TCRbeta analysis as frozen whole blood, isolated PBMCs, or DNA extracted from either sample type. TCRbeta CDR3 regions were amplified from genomic DNA by means of the immunoSEQ Assay, a bias-controlled multiplex PCR. In the source study's methods: Within the assay, amplification of reference gene primers was used to estimate how many nucleated cells each sample contained. To quantify the absolute abundance of each unique TCRbeta CDR3 rearrangement, sequence reads were collapsed and filtered. For each sample, productive Simpson clonality was calculated as the square root of Simpson's diversity index across productive rearrangements. The table comes from immuneACCESS by way of TCRdb, which keeps in-frame sequences with V and J called. Part of the clones is missing from these tables; in studies checked, under half for an unresolved V gene and the rest for unknown reasons. That table gives V, J and clone size, and the DNA gave D and trimming. The sample table records 200,000 to 300,000 clones; 83% of these occur just once. The ten largest clones represent 5.5% of the sample.

The sequence came from a human donor in a cohort sampled during active COVID-19. Rearrangement joined TRBV27 to TRBJ1-1, and TRBD1 aligns with 8 junction nucleotides. The sequenced sample consisted of peripheral blood. The CDR3 protein: CASSSLGQVNTEAFF. The sequenced DNA is TGTGCCAGCAGTTCCCTGGGACAGGTGAACACTGAAGCTTTCTTT.